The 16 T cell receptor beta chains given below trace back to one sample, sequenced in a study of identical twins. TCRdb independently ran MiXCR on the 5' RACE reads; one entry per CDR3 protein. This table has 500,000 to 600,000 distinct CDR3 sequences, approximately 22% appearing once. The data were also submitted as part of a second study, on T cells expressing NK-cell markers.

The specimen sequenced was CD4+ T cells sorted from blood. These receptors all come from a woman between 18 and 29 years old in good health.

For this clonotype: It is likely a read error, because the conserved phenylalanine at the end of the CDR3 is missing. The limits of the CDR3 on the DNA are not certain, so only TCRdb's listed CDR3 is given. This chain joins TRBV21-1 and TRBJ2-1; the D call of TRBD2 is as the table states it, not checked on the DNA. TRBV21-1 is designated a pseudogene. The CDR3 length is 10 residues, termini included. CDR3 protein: CASKRVAGAI.

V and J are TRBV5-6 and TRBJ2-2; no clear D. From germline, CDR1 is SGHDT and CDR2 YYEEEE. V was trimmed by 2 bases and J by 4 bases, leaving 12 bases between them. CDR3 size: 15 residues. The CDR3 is CASSFSGSGTGELFF. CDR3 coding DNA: TGTGCCAGCAGCTTCTCCGGGTCAGGCACCGGGGAGCTGTTTTTT.

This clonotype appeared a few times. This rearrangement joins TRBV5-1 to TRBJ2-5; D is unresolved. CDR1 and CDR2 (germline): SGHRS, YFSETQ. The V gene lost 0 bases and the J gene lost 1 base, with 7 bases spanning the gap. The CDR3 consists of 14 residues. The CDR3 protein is CASSLESRQETQYF. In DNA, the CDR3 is TGCGCCAGCAGCTTGGAAAGCCGCCAAGAGACCCAGTACTTC.

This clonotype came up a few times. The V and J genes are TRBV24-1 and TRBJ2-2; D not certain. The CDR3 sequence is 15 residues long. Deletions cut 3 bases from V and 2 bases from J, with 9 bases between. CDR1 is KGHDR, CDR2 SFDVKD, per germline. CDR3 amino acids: CATSDRTDNTGELFF. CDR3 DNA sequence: TGTGCCACCAGTGATAGGACGGACAACACCGGGGAGCTGTTTTTT.

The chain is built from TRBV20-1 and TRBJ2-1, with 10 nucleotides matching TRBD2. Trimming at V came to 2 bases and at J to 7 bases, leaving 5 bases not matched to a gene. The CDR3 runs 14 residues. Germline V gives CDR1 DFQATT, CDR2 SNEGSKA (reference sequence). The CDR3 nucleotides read TGCAGTGCTAGACTAGCGGGAGATTTTAATGAGCAGTTCTTC. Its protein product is CSARLAGDFNEQFF.

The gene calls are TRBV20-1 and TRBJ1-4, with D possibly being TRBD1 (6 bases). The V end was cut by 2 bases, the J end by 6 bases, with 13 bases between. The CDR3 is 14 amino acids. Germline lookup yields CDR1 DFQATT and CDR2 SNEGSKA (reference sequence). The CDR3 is CSARPDRPYEKLFF. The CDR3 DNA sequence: TGCAGTGCTAGACCAGACAGGCCGTATGAAAAACTGTTTTTT.

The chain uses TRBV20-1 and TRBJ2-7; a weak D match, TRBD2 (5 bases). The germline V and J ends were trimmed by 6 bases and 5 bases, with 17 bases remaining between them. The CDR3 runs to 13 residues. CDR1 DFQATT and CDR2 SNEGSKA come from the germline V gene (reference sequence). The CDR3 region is CSAEGGPGHEQYF. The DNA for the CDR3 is TGCAGTGCCGAGGGCGGTCCCGGTCACGAGCAGTACTTC.

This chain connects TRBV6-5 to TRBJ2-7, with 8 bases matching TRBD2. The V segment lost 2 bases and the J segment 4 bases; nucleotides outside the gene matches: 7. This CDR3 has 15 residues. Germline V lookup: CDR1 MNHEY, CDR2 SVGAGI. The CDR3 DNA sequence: TGTGCCAGCAGTTACCCAGCGGGGGAAGGTTACGAGCAGTACTTC. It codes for CASSYPAGEGYEQYF.

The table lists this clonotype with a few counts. The CDR3 sequence: CASSPRQGTTQYF. DNA for the CDR3: TGTGCCAGCAGCCCAAGACAGGGGACGACCCAGTACTTC. The V and J genes are TRBV6-6 and TRBJ2-5; TRBD1 agrees at 8 bases. V dropped 6 bases and J dropped 7; count of bases not matched to a gene: 7. This CDR3 has 13 amino acids. Germline V gene sequence: CDR1 MNHNY, CDR2 SVGAGI (reference sequence).

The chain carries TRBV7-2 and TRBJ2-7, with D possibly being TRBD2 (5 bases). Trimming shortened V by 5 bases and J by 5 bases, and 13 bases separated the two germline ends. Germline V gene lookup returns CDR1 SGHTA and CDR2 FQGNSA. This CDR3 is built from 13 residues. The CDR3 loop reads CASSPLAGDEQYF. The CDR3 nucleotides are TGTGCCAGCAGCCCGCTCGCCGGGGACGAGCAGTACTTC.

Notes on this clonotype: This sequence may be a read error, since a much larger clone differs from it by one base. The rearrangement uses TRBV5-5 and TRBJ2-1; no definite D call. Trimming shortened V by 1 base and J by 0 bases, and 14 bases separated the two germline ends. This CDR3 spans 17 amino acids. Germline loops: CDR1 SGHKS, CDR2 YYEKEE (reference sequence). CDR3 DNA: TGTGCCAGCAGCTTGAGTAGGGATTATACCTCCTACAATGAGCAGTTCTTC. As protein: CASSLSRDYTSYNEQFF. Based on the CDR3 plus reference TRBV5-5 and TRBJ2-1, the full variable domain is DAGVTQSPTHLIKTRGQQVTLRCSPISGHKSVSWYQQVLGQGPQFIFQYYEKEERGRGNFPDRFSARQFPNYSSELNVNALLLGDSALYLCASSLSRDYTSYNEQFFGPGTRLTVL.

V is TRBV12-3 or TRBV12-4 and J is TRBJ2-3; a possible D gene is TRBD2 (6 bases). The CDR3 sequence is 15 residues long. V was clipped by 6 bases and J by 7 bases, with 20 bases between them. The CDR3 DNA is TGTGCCAGCAGCACCCCCAGCGGAGGGCTCCATACGCAGTATTTT. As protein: CASSTPSGGLHTQYF.

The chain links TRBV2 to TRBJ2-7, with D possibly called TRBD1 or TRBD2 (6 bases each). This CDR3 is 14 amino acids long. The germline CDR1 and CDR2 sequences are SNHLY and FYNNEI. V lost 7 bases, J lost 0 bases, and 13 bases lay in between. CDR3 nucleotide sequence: TGTGCCAGCACCGAACAGGGAGGCTCCTACGAGCAGTACTTC. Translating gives CASTEQGGSYEQYF.

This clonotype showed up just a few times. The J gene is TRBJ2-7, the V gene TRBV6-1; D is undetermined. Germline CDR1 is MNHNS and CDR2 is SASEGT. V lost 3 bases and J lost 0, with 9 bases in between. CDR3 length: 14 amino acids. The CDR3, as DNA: TGTGCCAGCAGTGAGCCCGGTATCTCCTACGAGCAGTACTTC. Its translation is CASSEPGISYEQYF.

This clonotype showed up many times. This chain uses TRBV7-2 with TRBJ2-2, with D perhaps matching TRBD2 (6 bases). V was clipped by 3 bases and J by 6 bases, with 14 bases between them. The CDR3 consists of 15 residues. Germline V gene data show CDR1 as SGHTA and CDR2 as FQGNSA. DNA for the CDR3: TGTGCCAGCAGCTTTGGAGGGGCGGGGCCCGGGGAGCTGTTTTTT. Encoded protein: CASSFGGAGPGELFF.

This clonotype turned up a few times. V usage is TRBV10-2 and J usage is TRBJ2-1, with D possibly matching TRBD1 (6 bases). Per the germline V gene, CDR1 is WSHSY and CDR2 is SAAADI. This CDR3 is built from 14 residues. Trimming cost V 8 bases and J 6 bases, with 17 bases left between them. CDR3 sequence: CASAGARAFNEQFF. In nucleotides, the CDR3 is TGCGCCAGCGCAGGGGCGAGGGCTTTCAATGAGCAGTTCTTC.